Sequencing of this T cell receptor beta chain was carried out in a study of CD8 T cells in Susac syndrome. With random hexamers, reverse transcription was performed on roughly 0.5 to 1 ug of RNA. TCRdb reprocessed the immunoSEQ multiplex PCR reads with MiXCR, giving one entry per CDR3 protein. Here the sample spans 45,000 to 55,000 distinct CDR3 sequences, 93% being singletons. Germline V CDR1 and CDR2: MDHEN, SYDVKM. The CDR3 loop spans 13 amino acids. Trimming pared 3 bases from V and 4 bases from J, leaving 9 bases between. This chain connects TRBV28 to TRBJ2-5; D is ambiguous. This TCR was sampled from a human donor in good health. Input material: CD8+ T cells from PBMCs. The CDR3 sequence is CASSFRFLETQYF. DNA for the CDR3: TGTGCCAGCAGTTTCCGGTTTTTAGAGACCCAGTACTTC.